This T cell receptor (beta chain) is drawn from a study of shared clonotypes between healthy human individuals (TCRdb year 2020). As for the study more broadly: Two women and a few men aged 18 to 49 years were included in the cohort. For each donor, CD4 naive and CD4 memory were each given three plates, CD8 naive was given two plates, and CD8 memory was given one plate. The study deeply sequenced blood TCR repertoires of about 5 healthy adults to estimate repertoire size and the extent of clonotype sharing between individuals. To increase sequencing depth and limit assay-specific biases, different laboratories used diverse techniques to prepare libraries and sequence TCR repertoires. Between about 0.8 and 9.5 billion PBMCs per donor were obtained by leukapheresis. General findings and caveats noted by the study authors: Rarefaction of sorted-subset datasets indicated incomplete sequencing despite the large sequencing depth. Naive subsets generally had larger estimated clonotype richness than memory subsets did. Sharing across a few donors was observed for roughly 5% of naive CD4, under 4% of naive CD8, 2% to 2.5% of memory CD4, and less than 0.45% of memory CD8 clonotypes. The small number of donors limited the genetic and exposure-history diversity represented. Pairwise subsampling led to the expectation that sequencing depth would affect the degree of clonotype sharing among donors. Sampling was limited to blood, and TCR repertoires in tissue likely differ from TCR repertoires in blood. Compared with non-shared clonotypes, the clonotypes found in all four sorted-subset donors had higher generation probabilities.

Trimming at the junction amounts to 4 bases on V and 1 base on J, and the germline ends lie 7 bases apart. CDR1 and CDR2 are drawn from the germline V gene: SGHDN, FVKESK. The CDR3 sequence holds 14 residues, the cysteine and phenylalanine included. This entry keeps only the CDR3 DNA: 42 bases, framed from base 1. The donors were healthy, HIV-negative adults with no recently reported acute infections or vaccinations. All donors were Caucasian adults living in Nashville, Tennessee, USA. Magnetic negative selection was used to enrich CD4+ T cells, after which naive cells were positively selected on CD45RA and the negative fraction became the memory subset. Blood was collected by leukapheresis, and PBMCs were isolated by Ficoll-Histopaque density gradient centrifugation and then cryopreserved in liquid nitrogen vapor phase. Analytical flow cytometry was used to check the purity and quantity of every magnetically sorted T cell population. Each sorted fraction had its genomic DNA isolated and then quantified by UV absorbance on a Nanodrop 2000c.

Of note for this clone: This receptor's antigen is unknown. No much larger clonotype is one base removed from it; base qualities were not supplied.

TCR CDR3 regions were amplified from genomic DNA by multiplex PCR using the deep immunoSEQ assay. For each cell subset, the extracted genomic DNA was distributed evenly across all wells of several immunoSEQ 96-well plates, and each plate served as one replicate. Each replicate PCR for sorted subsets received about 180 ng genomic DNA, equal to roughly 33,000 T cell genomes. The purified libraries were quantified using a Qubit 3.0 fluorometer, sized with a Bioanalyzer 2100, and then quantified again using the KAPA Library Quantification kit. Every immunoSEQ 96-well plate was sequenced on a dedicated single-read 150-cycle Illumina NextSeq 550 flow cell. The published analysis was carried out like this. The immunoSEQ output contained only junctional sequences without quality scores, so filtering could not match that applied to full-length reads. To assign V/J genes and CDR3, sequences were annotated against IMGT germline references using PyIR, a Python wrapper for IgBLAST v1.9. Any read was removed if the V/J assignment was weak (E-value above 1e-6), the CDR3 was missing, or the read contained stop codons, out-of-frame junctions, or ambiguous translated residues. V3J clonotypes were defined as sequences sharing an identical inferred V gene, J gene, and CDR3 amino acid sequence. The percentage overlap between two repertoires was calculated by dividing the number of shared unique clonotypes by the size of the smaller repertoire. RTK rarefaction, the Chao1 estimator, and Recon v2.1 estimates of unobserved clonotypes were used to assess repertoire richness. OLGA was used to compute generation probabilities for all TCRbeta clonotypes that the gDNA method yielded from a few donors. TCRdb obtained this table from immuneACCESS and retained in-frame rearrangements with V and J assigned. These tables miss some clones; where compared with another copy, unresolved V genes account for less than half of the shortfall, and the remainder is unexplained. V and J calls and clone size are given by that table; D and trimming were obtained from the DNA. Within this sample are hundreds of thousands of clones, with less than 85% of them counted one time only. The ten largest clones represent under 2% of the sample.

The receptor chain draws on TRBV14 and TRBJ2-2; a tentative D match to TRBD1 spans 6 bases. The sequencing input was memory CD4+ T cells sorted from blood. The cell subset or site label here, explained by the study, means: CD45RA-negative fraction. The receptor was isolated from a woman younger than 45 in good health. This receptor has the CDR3 CASSLQGNTGELFF. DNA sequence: TGTGCCAGCAGCCTACAGGGGAACACCGGGGAGCTGTTTTTT.